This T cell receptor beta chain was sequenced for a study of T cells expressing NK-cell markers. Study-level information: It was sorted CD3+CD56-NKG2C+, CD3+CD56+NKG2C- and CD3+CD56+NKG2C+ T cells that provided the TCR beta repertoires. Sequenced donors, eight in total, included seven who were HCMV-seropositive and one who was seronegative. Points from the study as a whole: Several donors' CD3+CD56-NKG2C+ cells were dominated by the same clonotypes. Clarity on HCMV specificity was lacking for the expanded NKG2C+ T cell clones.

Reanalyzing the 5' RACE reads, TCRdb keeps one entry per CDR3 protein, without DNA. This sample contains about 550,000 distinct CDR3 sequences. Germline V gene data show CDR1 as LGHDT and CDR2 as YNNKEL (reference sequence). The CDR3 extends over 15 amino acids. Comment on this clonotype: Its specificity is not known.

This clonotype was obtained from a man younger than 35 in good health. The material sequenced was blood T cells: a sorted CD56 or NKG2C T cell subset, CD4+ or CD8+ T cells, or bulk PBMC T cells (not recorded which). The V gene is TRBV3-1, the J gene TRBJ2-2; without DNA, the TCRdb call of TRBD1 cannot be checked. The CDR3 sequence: CASSYQGRVAGELFF. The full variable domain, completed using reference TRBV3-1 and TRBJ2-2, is DTAVSQTPKYLVTQMGNDKSIKCEQNLGHDTMYWYKQDSKKFLKIMFSYNNKELIINETVPNRFSPKSPDKAHLNLHINSLELGDSAVYFCASSYQGRVAGELFFGEGSRLTVL.